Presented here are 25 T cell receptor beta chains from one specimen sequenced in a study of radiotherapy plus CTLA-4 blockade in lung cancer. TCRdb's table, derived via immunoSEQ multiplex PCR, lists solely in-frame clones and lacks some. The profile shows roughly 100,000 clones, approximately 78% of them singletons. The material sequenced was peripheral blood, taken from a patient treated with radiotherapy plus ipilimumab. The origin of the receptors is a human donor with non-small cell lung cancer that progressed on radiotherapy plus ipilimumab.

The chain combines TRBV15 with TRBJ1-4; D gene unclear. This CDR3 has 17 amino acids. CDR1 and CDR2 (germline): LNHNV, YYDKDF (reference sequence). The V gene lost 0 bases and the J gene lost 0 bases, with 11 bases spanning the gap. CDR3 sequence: CATSRELLSSTNEKLFF. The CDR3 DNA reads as TGTGCCACCAGCAGAGAACTTTTGAGTTCAACTAATGAAAAACTGTTTTTT.

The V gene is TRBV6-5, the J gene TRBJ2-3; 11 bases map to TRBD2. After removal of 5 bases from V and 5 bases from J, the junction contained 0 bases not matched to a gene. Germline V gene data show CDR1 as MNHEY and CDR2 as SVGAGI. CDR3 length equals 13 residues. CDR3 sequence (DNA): TGTGCCAGCAGTGGACTAGCGGGAGATACGCAGTATTTT. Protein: CASSGLAGDTQYF.

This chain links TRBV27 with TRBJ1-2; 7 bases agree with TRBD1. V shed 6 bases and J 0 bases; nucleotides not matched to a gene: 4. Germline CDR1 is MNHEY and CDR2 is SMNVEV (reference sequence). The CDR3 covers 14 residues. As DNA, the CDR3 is TGTGCCAGCAGACGTGACAGGGCTAACTATGGCTACACCTTC. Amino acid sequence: CASRRDRANYGYTF.

CDR3 sequence (DNA): TGTGCCAGCAGCTTAGCCCATACTAGCGGACCATACAATGAGCAGTTCTTC. As protein: CASSLAHTSGPYNEQFF. The chain is built from TRBV7-6 and TRBJ2-1, with 8 positions matching TRBD2. V shed 0 bases and J 4 bases; nucleotides not matched to a gene: 8. In germline, CDR1 is SGHVS, CDR2 FNYEAQ. There are 17 residues in the CDR3.

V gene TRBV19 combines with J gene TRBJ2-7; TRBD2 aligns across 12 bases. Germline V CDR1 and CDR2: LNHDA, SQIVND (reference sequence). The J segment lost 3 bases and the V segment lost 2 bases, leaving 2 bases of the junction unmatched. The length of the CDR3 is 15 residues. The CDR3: CASSIMTSGSYEQYF. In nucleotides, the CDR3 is TGTGCCAGTAGTATAATGACTAGCGGGAGCTACGAGCAGTACTTC.

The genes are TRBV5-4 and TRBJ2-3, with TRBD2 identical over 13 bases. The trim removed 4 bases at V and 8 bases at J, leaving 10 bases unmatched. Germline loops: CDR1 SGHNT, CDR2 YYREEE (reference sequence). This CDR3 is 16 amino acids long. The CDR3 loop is CASSIGLAGAGGTQYF. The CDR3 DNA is TGTGCCAGCAGCATCGGACTAGCGGGAGCCGGGGGTACGCAGTATTTT.

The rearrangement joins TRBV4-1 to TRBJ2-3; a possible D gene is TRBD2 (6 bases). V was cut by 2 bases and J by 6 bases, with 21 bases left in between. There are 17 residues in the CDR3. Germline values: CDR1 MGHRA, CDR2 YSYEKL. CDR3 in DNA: TGCGCCAGCAGCCAATACGGACTATCCGGTATAGCGGATACGCAGTATTTT. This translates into CASSQYGLSGIADTQYF.

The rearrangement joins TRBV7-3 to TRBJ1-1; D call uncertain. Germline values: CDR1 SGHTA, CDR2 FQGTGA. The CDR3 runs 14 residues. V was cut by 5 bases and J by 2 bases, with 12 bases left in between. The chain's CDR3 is CASSAGGINTEAFF. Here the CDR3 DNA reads TGTGCCAGCAGCGCCGGCGGGATTAACACTGAAGCTTTCTTT. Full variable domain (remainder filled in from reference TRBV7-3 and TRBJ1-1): GAGVSQTPSNKVTEKGKYVELRCDPISGHTALYWYRQSLGQGPEFLIYFQGTGAADDSGLPNDRFFAVRPEGSVSTLKIQRTERGDSAVYLCASSAGGINTEAFFGQGTRLTVV.

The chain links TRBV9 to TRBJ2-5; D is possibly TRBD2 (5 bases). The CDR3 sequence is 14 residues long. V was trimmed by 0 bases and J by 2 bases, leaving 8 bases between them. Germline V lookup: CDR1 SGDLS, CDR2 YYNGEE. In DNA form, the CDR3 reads TGTGCCAGCAGCGTAGCCGGCGGGCAAGAGACCCAGTACTTC. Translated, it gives CASSVAGGQETQYF.

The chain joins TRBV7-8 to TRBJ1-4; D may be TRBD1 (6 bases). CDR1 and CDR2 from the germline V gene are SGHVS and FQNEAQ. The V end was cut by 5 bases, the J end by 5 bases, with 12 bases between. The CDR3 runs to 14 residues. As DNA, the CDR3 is TGTGCCAGCAGCCGTGGGACACTGAATGAAAAACTGTTTTTT. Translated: CASSRGTLNEKLFF. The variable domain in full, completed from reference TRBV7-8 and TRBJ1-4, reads GAGVSQSPRYKVAKRGQDVALRCDPISGHVSLFWYQQALGQGPEFLTYFQNEAQLDKSGLPSDRFFAERPEGSVSTLKIQRTQQEDSAVYLCASSRGTLNEKLFFGSGTQLSVL.

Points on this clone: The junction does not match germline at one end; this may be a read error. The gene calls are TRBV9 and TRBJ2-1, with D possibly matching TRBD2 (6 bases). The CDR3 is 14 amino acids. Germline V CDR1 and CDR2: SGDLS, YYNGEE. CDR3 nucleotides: TGTGCCAGCGGCGTCCGGGACTCCCTCAATGAGCAGTTCTTC. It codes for CASGVRDSLNEQFF.

The CDR3 nucleotides are TGCGCCAGCAGCTTGGTTGCAGGGAGCGATGGCTACACCTTC. The encoded protein is CASSLVAGSDGYTF. This rearrangement joins TRBV5-1 to TRBJ1-2; TRBD1 might be the D (5 bases). The V end was cut by 0 bases, the J end by 6 bases, with 12 bases between. The CDR3 has 14 amino acids. Germline V gene sequence: CDR1 SGHRS, CDR2 YFSETQ.

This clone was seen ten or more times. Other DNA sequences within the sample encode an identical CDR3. CDR3 nucleotide sequence: TGTGCCAGCAGCTTGAGGGCGGGGGGAAGCACCGGGGAGCTGTTTTTT. As protein: CASSLRAGGSTGELFF. The V and J genes are TRBV11-2 and TRBJ2-2; 8 bases are shared with TRBD2. The ends lost 3 bases at V and 4 bases at J; junction bases unmatched: 7. The germline gives CDR1 SGHAT, CDR2 FQNNGV. The CDR3 totals 16 residues.

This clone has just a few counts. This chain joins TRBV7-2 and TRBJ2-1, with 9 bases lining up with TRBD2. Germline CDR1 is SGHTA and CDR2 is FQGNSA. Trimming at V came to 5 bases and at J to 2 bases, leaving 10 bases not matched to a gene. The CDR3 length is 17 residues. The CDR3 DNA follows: TGTGCCAGCAGCCGACACCAACTAGCGGGTGCCTACAATGAGCAGTTCTTC. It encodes CASSRHQLAGAYNEQFF. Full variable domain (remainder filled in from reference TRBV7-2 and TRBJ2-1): GAGVSQSPSNKVTEKGKDVELRCDPISGHTALYWYRQSLGQGLEFLIYFQGNSAPDKSGLPSDRFSAERTGGSVSTLTIQRTQQEDSAVYLCASSRHQLAGAYNEQFFGPGTRLTVL.

In nucleotides, the CDR3 is TGTGCCAGTGTCCTCAACAGGCGCATGAACACTGAAGCTTTCTTT. Translating it yields CASVLNRRMNTEAFF. The V gene is TRBV19, the J gene TRBJ1-1, with a tentative D call TRBD1 (5 bases). V shed 8 bases and J shed 0 bases, with 16 bases lying between them. The CDR3 is made up of 15 amino acids. Germline V gene sequence: CDR1 LNHDA, CDR2 SQIVND (reference sequence).

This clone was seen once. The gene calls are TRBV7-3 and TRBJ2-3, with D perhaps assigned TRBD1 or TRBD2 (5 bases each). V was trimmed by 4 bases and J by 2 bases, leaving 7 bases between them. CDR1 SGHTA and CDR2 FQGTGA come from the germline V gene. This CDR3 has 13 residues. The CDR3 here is CASSWDATDTQYF. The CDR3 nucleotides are TGTGCCAGCAGCTGGGACGCCACAGATACGCAGTATTTT.

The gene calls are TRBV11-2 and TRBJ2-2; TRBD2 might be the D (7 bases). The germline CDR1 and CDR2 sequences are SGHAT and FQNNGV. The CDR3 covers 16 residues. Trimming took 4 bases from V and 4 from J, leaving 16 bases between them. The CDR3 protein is CASSSRGGGTTGELFF. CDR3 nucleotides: TGTGCCAGCAGCTCGCGGGGAGGGGGTACCACCGGGGAGCTGTTTTTT.

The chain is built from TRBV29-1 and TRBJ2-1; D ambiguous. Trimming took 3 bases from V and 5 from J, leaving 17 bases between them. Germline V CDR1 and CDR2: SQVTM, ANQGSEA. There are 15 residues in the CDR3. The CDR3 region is CSVDVSRSRHNEQFF. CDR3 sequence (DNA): TGCAGCGTTGACGTTTCCAGAAGTAGGCACAATGAGCAGTTCTTC.

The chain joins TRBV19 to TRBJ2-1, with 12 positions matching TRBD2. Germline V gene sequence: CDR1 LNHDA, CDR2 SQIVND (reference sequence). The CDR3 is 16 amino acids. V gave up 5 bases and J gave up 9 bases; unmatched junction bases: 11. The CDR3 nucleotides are TGTGCCAGTAGTGTACCCAGACTAGCGGGAGCCCCTGAGCAGTTCTTC. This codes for CASSVPRLAGAPEQFF.

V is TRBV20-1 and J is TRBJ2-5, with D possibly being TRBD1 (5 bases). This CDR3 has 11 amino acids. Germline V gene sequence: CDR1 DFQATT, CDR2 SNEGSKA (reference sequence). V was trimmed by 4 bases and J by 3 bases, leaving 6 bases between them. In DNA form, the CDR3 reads TGCAGTGCTAAGACAGAAGAGACCCAGTACTTC. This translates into CSAKTEETQYF.

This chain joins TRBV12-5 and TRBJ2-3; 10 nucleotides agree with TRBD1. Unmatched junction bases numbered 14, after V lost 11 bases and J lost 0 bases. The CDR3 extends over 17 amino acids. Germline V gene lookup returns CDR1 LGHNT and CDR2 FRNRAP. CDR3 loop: CASAWDRGPHSTDTQYF. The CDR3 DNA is TGTGCTTCGGCGTGGGACAGGGGTCCTCATAGCACAGATACGCAGTATTTT.

This chain's CDR3 is CATTGFSNQPQHF. The DNA for the CDR3 is TGTGCCACCACCGGGTTCTCCAATCAGCCCCAGCATTTT. The rearrangement uses TRBV28 and TRBJ1-5; no reliable D call. Germline V gene data show CDR1 as MDHEN and CDR2 as SYDVKM. The length of the CDR3 is 13 residues. With 10 bases removed from V and 3 bases from J, the gap between germline ends came to 13 bases.

The CDR3 DNA sequence: TGTGCCAGCAGTGAAAAGGGGGTCTCTGGAAACACCATATATTTT. The encoded protein is CASSEKGVSGNTIYF. The V call is TRBV2, the J call TRBJ1-3; a weak D match, TRBD1 (6 bases). Germline-derived CDR1 and CDR2 are SNHLY and FYNNEI. V lost 2 bases, J lost 0 bases, and 8 bases lay in between. The CDR3 contains 15 residues.

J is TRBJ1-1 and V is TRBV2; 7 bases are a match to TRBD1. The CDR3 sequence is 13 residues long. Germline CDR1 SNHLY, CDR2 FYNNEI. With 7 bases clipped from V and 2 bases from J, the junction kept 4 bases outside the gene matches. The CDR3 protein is CASKGASNTEAFF. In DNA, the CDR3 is TGTGCCAGCAAGGGGGCGTCCAACACTGAAGCTTTCTTT.

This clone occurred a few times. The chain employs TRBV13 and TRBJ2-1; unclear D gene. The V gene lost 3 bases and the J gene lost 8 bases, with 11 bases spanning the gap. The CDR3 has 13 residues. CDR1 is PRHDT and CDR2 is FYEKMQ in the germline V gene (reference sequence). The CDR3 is CASSFAYNYEQFF. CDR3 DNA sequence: TGTGCCAGCAGCTTCGCTTACAACTATGAGCAGTTCTTC.